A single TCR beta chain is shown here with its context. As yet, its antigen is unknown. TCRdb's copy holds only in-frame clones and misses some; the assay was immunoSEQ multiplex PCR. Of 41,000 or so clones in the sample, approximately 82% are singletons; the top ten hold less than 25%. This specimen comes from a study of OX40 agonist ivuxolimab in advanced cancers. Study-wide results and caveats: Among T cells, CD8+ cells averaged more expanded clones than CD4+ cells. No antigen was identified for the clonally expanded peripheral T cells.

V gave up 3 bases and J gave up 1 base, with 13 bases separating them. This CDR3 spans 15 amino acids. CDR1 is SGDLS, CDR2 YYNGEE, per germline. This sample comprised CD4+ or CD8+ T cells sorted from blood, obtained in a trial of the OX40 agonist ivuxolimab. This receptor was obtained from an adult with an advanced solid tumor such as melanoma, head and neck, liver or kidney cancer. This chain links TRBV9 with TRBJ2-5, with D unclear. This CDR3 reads CASSGGPSTQETQYF. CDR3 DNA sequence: TGTGCCAGCAGCGGTGGACCCTCAACCCAAGAGACCCAGTACTTC.